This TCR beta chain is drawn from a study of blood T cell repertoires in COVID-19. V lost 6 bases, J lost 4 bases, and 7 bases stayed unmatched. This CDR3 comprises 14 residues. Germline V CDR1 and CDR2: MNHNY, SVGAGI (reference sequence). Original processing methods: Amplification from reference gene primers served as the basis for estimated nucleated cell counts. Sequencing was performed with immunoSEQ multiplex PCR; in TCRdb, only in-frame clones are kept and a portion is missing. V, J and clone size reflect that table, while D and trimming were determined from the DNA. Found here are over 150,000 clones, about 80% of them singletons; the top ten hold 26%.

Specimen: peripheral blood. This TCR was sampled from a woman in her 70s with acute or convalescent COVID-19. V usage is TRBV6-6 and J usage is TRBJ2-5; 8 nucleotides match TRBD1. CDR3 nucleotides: TGTGCCAGCAGCCCTAGACAGGGGACAGAGACCCAGTACTTC. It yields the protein CASSPRQGTETQYF.